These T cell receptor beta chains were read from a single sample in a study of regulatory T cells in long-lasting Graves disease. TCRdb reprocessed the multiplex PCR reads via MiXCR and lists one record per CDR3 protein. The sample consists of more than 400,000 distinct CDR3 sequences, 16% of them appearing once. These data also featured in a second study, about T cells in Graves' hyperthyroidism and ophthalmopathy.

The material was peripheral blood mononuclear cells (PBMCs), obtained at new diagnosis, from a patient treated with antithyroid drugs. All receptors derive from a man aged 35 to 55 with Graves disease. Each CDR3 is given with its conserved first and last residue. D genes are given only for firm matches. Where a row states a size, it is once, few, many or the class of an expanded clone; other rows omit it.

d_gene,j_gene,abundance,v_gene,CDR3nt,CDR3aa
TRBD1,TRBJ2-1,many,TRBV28,TGTGCCAGCAGCTTGACGGGACAGGGGGCCTATGAGCAGTTCTTC,CASSLTGQGAYEQFF
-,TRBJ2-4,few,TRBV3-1,TGTGCCAGCAGTTACCAAGGAGCCAAAAACATTCAGTACTTC,CASSYQGAKNIQYF
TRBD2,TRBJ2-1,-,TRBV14,TGTGCCAGCAGCCAAGATCTATGGCTAGCGGGAGGCCCTATTGTCTTC,CASSQDLWLAGGPIVF
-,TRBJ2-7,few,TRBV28,TGTGCCAGCAGTTTACCCCGTGGGGCCGAGCAGTACTTC,CASSLPRGAEQYF
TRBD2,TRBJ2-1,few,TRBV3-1,TGTGCCAGCAGCCAAGGGAGCGGGAGAGGTGGTGAGCAGTTCTTC,CASSQGSGRGGEQFF
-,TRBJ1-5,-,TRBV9,TGTGCCAGCAGCGTAGCAGGGGCGATCAATCAGCCCCAGCATTTT,CASSVAGAINQPQHF
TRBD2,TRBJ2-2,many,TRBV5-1,TGTGCCAGCAGCCTAGCGGGGAACACCGGGGAGCTGTTTTTT,CASSLAGNTGELFF
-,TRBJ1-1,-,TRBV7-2,TGTGCCAGCACCATGGGGGGGCAAAACACTGAAGCTTTCTTT,CASTMGGQNTEAFF
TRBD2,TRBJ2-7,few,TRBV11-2,TGTGCCAGCAGCGTCAGCGGGAATAACTACGAGCAGTACTTC,CASSVSGNNYEQYF
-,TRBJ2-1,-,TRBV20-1,TGCAGTGCTAGATGGGGGCAGGTGATCAATGAGCAGTTCTTC,CSARWGQVINEQFF
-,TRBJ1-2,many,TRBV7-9,TGTGCCAGCAGCTTTCCGCAGAACTATGGCTACACCTTC,CASSFPQNYGYTF
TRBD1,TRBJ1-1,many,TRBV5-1,TGCGCCAGCAGCTTACCGGGACAGATGAACACTGAAGCTTTCTTT,CASSLPGQMNTEAFF
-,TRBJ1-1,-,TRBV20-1,TGCAGTGGTGCAGGGCCGAACACTGAAGCTTTCTTT,CSGAGPNTEAFF
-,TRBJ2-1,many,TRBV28,TGTGCCAGCAGTTTAGTGGCCAATGAGCAGTTCTTC,CASSLVANEQFF
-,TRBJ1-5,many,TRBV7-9,TGTGCCAGCAGCTGGTCCGGCCTGTATAGCAATCAGCCCCAGCATTTT,CASSWSGLYSNQPQHF
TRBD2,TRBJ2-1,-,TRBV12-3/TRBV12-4,TGTGCCAGCAGTCCCTCCCCAAAACTAGCGGGAGTCGTCAATGAGCAGTTCTTC,CASSPSPKLAGVVNEQFF